Shown below are 28 T cell receptor beta chains from a single sample sequenced in a study of blood T cells in healthy people across ages. The second PCR ran roughly 6 to 11 cycles with a sample-barcoded 5' primer and J-beta primers. One entry per CDR3 protein, called by TCRdb with MiXCR from the 5' RACE reads. Found here are around 1.5 million distinct CDR3 sequences, 40% to 50% of them singletons; the top ten hold roughly 7.9%. Source material: blood. The receptor set was obtained from a woman aged 18-35 years in good health.

This sequence joins TRBV12-3 or TRBV12-4 and TRBJ1-5, with 7 positions matching TRBD1. With 0 bases clipped from V and 5 bases from J, the junction kept 4 bases outside the gene matches. There are 15 residues in the CDR3. The DNA for the CDR3 is TGTGCCAGCAGTTTAGCCCTGACAGGGTATCAGCCCCAGCATTTT. It codes for CASSLALTGYQPQHF.

The V gene is TRBV28, the J gene TRBJ2-3; a weak D match, TRBD2 (7 bases). Germline CDR1 is MDHEN and CDR2 is SYDVKM. Between the trimmed V and J ends, which lost 9 bases and 0 bases, there was a span of 13 bases. This CDR3 has 14 residues. For the CDR3, the DNA is TGTGCCAGTGACAGGCGGGGGAGCACAGATACGCAGTATTTT. Encoded protein: CASDRRGSTDTQYF.

V and J are TRBV5-6 and TRBJ2-2; 8 bases are shared with TRBD1. Germline V gene lookup returns CDR1 SGHDT and CDR2 YYEEEE. The CDR3 length is 17 residues. V shed 3 bases, J shed 2 bases, and the junction held 9 bases outside the gene matches. CDR3 sequence (DNA): TGTGCCAGCAGCTGGGGACAGGCCGCCTTCAACACCGGGGAGCTGTTTTTT. Translated, it gives CASSWGQAAFNTGELFF.

The chain is built from TRBV6-5 and TRBJ2-5; D remains unclear. Gene TRBJ2-7 matches the end of the DNA better, so the J call may be wrong. The CDR3 is 13 amino acids. Germline CDR1 reads MNHEY; CDR2 reads SVGAGI. CDR3 in DNA: TGTGCCAGCAGACCACCCGGTGTCTACGAGCAGTACTTC. Amino acids: CASRPPGVYEQYF.

This sequence joins TRBV20-1 and TRBJ2-3; 8 nucleotides align to TRBD1. Germline CDR1 reads DFQATT; CDR2 reads SNEGSKA (reference sequence). Losses at the gene ends were 0 bases for V and 5 bases for J; bases not matched to a gene: 1. The CDR3 sequence is 13 residues long. CDR3: CSARDDRGDTQYF. The CDR3, as DNA: TGCAGTGCTAGAGACGACAGGGGAGATACGCAGTATTTT.

The chain joins TRBV2 to TRBJ2-3; D is unresolved. Trimming cost V 1 base and J 2 bases, with 4 bases left between them. This CDR3 comprises 13 residues. CDR1 is SNHLY and CDR2 is FYNNEI in the germline V gene. The CDR3 loop reads CASSEELTDTQYF. CDR3 nucleotides: TGTGCCAGCAGTGAAGAGCTCACAGATACGCAGTATTTT.

This clonotype has a handful of counts. The chain is built from TRBV20-1 and TRBJ1-6; 9 bases fit TRBD1. The CDR3 has 14 residues. Trimming cost V 3 bases and J 6 bases; bases outside gene matches: 3. The V gene's germline CDR1 is DFQATT and CDR2 SNEGSKA (reference sequence). CDR3 sequence: CSARGDRVNSPLHF. The CDR3 region has the DNA TGCAGTGCTAGGGGGGACAGGGTTAATTCACCCCTCCACTTT.

This clonotype was observed a handful of times. The chain uses TRBV28 and TRBJ1-2; D gene uncertain. Trimming took off 6 bases at V and 3 bases at J, with 8 bases between the two ends. Germline V gives CDR1 MDHEN, CDR2 SYDVKM. The CDR3 has 12 amino acids. The CDR3 region is CASSPQYYGYTF. CDR3 sequence (DNA): TGTGCCAGCAGCCCGCAGTACTATGGCTACACCTTC.

This clonotype appeared a single time. The J gene is TRBJ1-2, the V gene TRBV12-3 or TRBV12-4; D perhaps matches TRBD1 (5 bases). The CDR3 is 14 residues long. V lost 6 bases and J lost 6, with 17 bases in between. The CDR3 region is CASSPGSGGNGYTF. CDR3 DNA: TGTGCCAGCAGCCCCGGGAGTGGGGGAAATGGCTACACCTTC.

This clonotype was observed a handful of times. V gene TRBV12-5 combines with J gene TRBJ2-3; 8 bases line up with TRBD2. The CDR3 is 14 residues long. CDR1 is LGHNT, CDR2 FRNRAP, per germline. The J segment lost 4 bases and the V segment lost 5 bases, leaving 5 bases of the junction unmatched. The CDR3 is CASGTGTRSDTQYF. The CDR3, as DNA: TGTGCTAGTGGTACGGGGACTAGATCAGATACGCAGTATTTT.

This clonotype was counted once. V usage is TRBV20-1 and J usage is TRBJ2-7; D perhaps matches TRBD1 (5 bases). The germline V and J ends were trimmed by 0 bases and 3 bases, with 15 bases remaining between them. CDR1 is DFQATT, CDR2 SNEGSKA, per germline (reference sequence). The CDR3 length is 15 residues. Written as DNA, the CDR3 is TGCAGTGCTAGAGATCGGGCTGGGGCGCTCTACGAGCAGTACTTC. Protein sequence: CSARDRAGALYEQYF.

V is TRBV11-2 and J is TRBJ2-1; D is ambiguous. In germline, CDR1 is SGHAT, CDR2 FQNNGV. The V end was cut by 5 bases, the J end by 8 bases, with 10 bases between. This CDR3 has 12 residues. Here the CDR3 reads CASSLGIYEQFF. DNA for the CDR3: TGTGCCAGCAGCCTTGGGATCTATGAGCAGTTCTTC.

The rearrangement uses TRBV7-2 and TRBJ2-7; D remains unclear. CDR1 SGHTA and CDR2 FQGNSA come from the germline V gene. Trimming took 0 bases from V and 4 from J, leaving 10 bases between them. The CDR3 is made up of 14 amino acids. CDR3 nucleotides: TGTGCCAGCAGCTTAGCTAGCCCCGGATACGAGCAGTACTTC. This sequence encodes CASSLASPGYEQYF.

V and J are TRBV5-5 and TRBJ2-1; perhaps D is TRBD1 or TRBD2 (5 bases each). CDR3 length equals 15 residues. With 6 bases removed from V and 5 bases from J, the gap between germline ends came to 18 bases. Germline CDR1 SGHKS, CDR2 YYEKEE (reference sequence). The CDR3 reads CASIRGRVGHNEQFF. For the CDR3, the DNA is TGTGCCAGCATTCGGGGCCGGGTGGGACACAATGAGCAGTTCTTC.

This clonotype is a singleton in its sample. The chain employs TRBV5-1 and TRBJ2-3, with D maybe TRBD2 (5 bases). Germline V CDR1 and CDR2: SGHRS, YFSETQ. The CDR3 sequence is 16 residues long. Trimming pared 0 bases from V and 4 bases from J, leaving 15 bases between. The CDR3 DNA reads TGCGCCAGCAGCTTGGGTCAACCGGGGTCCTCAGATACGCAGTATTTT. Protein: CASSLGQPGSSDTQYF. The entire variable domain, with the rest obtained from reference TRBV5-1 and TRBJ2-3, is as follows: KAGVTQTPRYLIKTRGQQVTLSCSPISGHRSVSWYQQTPGQGLQFLFEYFSETQRNKGNFPGRFSGRQFSNSRSEMNVSTLELGDSALYLCASSLGQPGSSDTQYFGPGTRLTVL.

The chain links TRBV2 to TRBJ2-3; 9 bases line up with TRBD1. CDR3 size: 15 residues. Germline CDR1 SNHLY, CDR2 FYNNEI. The trim removed 4 bases at V and 7 bases at J, leaving 9 bases unmatched. This CDR3 reads CASSATGQGLNTQYF. CDR3 coding DNA: TGTGCCAGCAGTGCTACTGGACAGGGGTTAAATACGCAGTATTTT.

This clonotype appeared a few times. This sequence joins TRBV7-9 and TRBJ2-1, with 11 bases aligning to TRBD2. Germline V gene data show CDR1 as SEHNR and CDR2 as FQNEAQ (reference sequence). The CDR3 has 15 amino acids. V dropped 4 bases and J dropped 3; count of bases not matched to a gene: 2. CDR3 sequence: CASSWGLAVYNEQFF. CDR3 bases: TGTGCCAGCAGCTGGGGACTAGCGGTCTACAATGAGCAGTTCTTC.

This rearrangement joins TRBV2 to TRBJ2-1, with 8 bases that match TRBD1. Matching the DNA end better, TRBJ2-7 makes the J call doubtful. The CDR3 runs 14 residues. The germline V gene encodes CDR1 SNHLY and CDR2 FYNNEI. The DNA for the CDR3 is TGTGCCAGCAGCGGACAGGGCTCCTACAATGAGCAGTACTTC. Protein: CASSGQGSYNEQYF.

In regard to this clonotype: A single base separates this from a much larger clone, so it may be a read error. J is TRBJ1-1 and V is TRBV10-3; 7 bases map to TRBD1. J gave up 1 base and V 10 bases, and 15 bases lay outside the gene matches. Per the germline V gene, CDR1 is ENHRY and CDR2 is SYGVKD. This CDR3 spans 16 amino acids. The CDR3: CASLEGAGDENTEAFF. In DNA form, the CDR3 reads TGTGCCAGCCTGGAGGGGGCAGGGGACGAGAACACTGAAGCTTTCTTT.

The rearrangement joins TRBV12-3 or TRBV12-4 to TRBJ1-1; D not resolved. V was clipped by 0 bases and J by 0 bases, with 11 bases between them. This CDR3 has 16 amino acids. CDR3 amino acids: CASSLAGYSMNTEAFF. CDR3 nucleotide sequence: TGTGCCAGCAGTTTAGCGGGGTATTCGATGAACACTGAAGCTTTCTTT.

This clonotype was observed a handful of times. The gene calls are TRBV5-6 and TRBJ1-2; D unclear. The V gene's germline CDR1 is SGHDT and CDR2 YYEEEE. Trimming took 0 bases from V and 5 from J, leaving 11 bases between them. This CDR3 is 14 amino acids long. The CDR3 spells CASSLGQAPYGYTF. The CDR3 DNA reads as TGTGCCAGCAGCTTGGGTCAAGCCCCTTATGGCTACACCTTC. Together with reference TRBV5-6 and TRBJ1-2, the CDR3 gives the full variable domain: DAGVTQSPTHLIKTRGQQVTLRCSPKSGHDTVSWYQQALGQGPQFIFQYYEEEERQRGNFPDRFSGHQFPNYSSELNVNALLLGDSALYLCASSLGQAPYGYTFGSGTRLTVV.

In this sample, this clonotype turned up a few times. The rearrangement uses TRBV13 and TRBJ2-7; D is perhaps TRBD2 (6 bases). CDR1 and CDR2 from the germline V gene are PRHDT and FYEKMQ (reference sequence). CDR3 length: 14 amino acids. V shed 6 bases and J shed 7 bases, with 19 bases lying between them. CDR3 region: CASSNRDSPSEQYF. The DNA for the CDR3 is TGTGCCAGCAGTAACCGGGACTCCCCCTCGGAGCAGTACTTC.

In its sample, this clonotype was seen a few times. This chain connects TRBV30 to TRBJ2-7, with a possible D match to TRBD2 (6 bases). The length of the CDR3 is 14 residues. CDR1 is GTSNPN, CDR2 SVGIG, per germline (reference sequence). The ends were cut back, 4 bases at V and 2 bases at J, with 15 bases in the middle. The CDR3 sequence is CAWKRDGRAYEQYF. CDR3 bases: TGTGCCTGGAAGAGGGACGGGAGAGCCTACGAGCAGTACTTC.

The V gene is TRBV7-9, the J gene TRBJ2-3; D perhaps matches TRBD2 (5 bases). Germline V gene data show CDR1 as SEHNR and CDR2 as FQNEAQ (reference sequence). The CDR3 spans 13 residues. V lost 11 bases and J 1 base, leaving 13 bases between the germline ends. This CDR3 is CAPAEDGTDTQYF. In nucleotides, the CDR3 is TGTGCCCCGGCGGAGGACGGCACAGATACGCAGTATTTT.

This clonotype was found a few times. The rearrangement links TRBV5-1 to TRBJ2-7; D gene unclear. The J call is in doubt because the DNA end fits TRBJ2-5 better. CDR1 and CDR2 from the germline V gene are SGHRS and YFSETQ. This CDR3 has 14 residues. CDR3 region: CASSLNTGHETQYF. Written as DNA, the CDR3 is TGCGCCAGCAGCTTGAACACCGGGCACGAGACCCAGTACTTC.

The genes are TRBV5-6 and TRBJ1-2, with 10 bases that match TRBD1. This CDR3 comprises 14 residues. The germline V gene encodes CDR1 SGHDT and CDR2 YYEEEE. Germline trimming cut 4 bases from V and 8 bases from J; bases unmatched to any gene: 8. The CDR3 DNA reads TGTGCCAGCAGCGAGGGACAGGGGATCTTGGGCTACACCTTC. Protein: CASSEGQGILGYTF.

The gene calls are TRBV5-6 and TRBJ2-1, with no clear D. Germline values: CDR1 SGHDT, CDR2 YYEEEE. The CDR3 is 16 residues long. V lost 5 bases and J lost 10, with 25 bases in between. CDR3 DNA: TGTGCCAGCAGATACGAGTCAGCTCTTTTTTCCTACGAGCAGTTCTTC. This codes for CASRYESALFSYEQFF.

This clonotype showed up just a few times. The genes are TRBV11-3 and TRBJ2-3, with a weak D call TRBD1 (6 bases). The ends were cut back, 5 bases at V and 2 bases at J, with 11 bases in the middle. CDR3 length equals 14 residues. The germline V gene encodes CDR1 SGHNT and CDR2 YENEEA. The CDR3 is CASSPRDITDTQYF. DNA of the CDR3: TGTGCCAGCAGCCCGAGGGACATCACAGATACGCAGTATTTT. The full variable domain, in which reference TRBV11-3 and TRBJ2-3 provide the parts outside the CDR3, is EAGVVQSPRYKIIEKKQPVAFWCNPISGHNTLYWYLQNLGQGPELLIRYENEEAVDDSQLPKDRFSAERLKGVDSTLKIQPAELGDSAVYLCASSPRDITDTQYFGPGTRLTVL.